Following are 11 T cell receptor beta chains from one sample sequenced in a study of type 1 regulatory T cells. MiXCR was run by TCRdb on the reads, yielding one entry per CDR3 protein. The repertoire holds some 100,000 distinct CDR3 sequences, with 31% as singletons. The sample taken for sequencing was CD4+ T cells, either the whole sample or a sorted fraction (not recorded which). These receptors were collected from a human donor in good health.

The table lists this clonotype with a few counts. This chain joins TRBV7-2 and TRBJ2-7; D remains ambiguous. CDR3 length: 12 residues. The V gene lost 2 bases and the J gene lost 3 bases, with 5 bases spanning the gap. Germline-derived CDR1 and CDR2 are SGHTA and FQGNSA. The CDR3 DNA is TGTGCCAGCAGCTTAACCATCTACGAGCAGTACTTC. As protein: CASSLTIYEQYF.

This chain connects TRBV20-1 to TRBJ2-7; 11 bases are a match to TRBD2. Germline CDR1 reads DFQATT; CDR2 reads SNEGSKA (reference sequence). V shed 4 bases and J 2 bases; nucleotides not matched to a gene: 1. This CDR3 has 13 amino acids. The CDR3 spells CSATTSGAYEQYF. As DNA, the CDR3 is TGCAGTGCTACGACTAGCGGGGCCTACGAGCAGTACTTC.

CDR3 loop: CSAVRGALENSPLHF. The CDR3 DNA is TGCAGTGCTGTGAGAGGGGCCCTTGAGAATTCACCCCTCCACTTT. This chain joins TRBV20-1 and TRBJ1-6; perhaps TRBD1 as D (5 bases). V lost 5 bases to trimming and J lost 7 bases, with 18 bases between them. This CDR3 region has 15 residues. Germline loops: CDR1 DFQATT, CDR2 SNEGSKA (reference sequence).

As concerns this clonotype: Compared with germline, one end of the junction differs, possibly owing to a read error. V and J are TRBV29-1 and TRBJ2-1; D is unclear. CDR1 SQVTM and CDR2 ANQGSEA come from the germline V gene. CDR3 size: 10 residues. This chain's CDR3 is CSGSLGEQFF. The CDR3 region has the DNA TGCAGCGGATCCCTGGGTGAGCAGTTTTTC.

This clonotype was seen at least ten times. V and J are TRBV7-8 and TRBJ2-7, with TRBD1 matching over 9 bases. Germline CDR1 reads SGHVS; CDR2 reads FQNEAQ. The V gene end was trimmed by 5 bases and the J gene end by 6 bases; junction bases not matched to a gene: 11. The CDR3 sequence is 15 residues long. The CDR3 loop reads CASSVYGTGTVEQYF. The CDR3 nucleotides are TGTGCCAGCAGCGTCTACGGGACAGGGACGGTCGAGCAGTACTTC.

The CDR3 bases are TGTGCCAGCAGTTTAATAACCCCGGGCCGGAACACTGAAGCTTTCTTT. Translated: CASSLITPGRNTEAFF. The gene calls are TRBV28 and TRBJ1-1; D gene unclear. V gave up 2 bases and J gave up 1 base, with 14 bases separating them. From germline, CDR1 is MDHEN and CDR2 SYDVKM. The CDR3 spans 16 residues.

The chain uses TRBV7-8 and TRBJ2-3; possible D gene TRBD2, 5 bases. V lost 5 bases, J lost 2 bases, and 11 bases lay in between. Per the germline V gene, CDR1 is SGHVS and CDR2 is FQNEAQ. The CDR3 is 14 residues long. Here the CDR3 DNA reads TGTGCCAGCAGCCGCCGGGATACCACAGATACGCAGTATTTT. Protein: CASSRRDTTDTQYF.

The gene calls are TRBV2 and TRBJ2-3; weak D call: TRBD2 (6 bases). The germline V gene encodes CDR1 SNHLY and CDR2 FYNNEI. V was cut by 8 bases and J by 6 bases, with 21 bases left in between. The CDR3 extends over 15 amino acids. In DNA form, the CDR3 reads TGTGCCAGCGATAGCGGCACCCTTTCGGCGGATACGCAGTATTTT. Encoded protein: CASDSGTLSADTQYF.

V and J are TRBV4-3 and TRBJ1-2; a weak D match, TRBD1 (5 bases). CDR1 LGHNA and CDR2 YSLEER come from the germline V gene. Trimming removed 0 bases at V and 8 bases at J, with 13 bases between. The CDR3 extends over 14 amino acids. CDR3 protein: CASSQELGPGGYTF. The DNA for the CDR3 is TGCGCCAGCAGCCAAGAATTGGGACCGGGGGGCTACACCTTC.

The J gene is TRBJ1-1, the V gene TRBV10-3; a weak D match, TRBD1 (5 bases). V was clipped by 6 bases and J by 5 bases, with 10 bases between them. The CDR3 loop spans 12 amino acids. In germline, CDR1 is ENHRY, CDR2 SYGVKD. The CDR3 nucleotides are TGTGCCATCAGGGGGGACGGAACTGAAGCTTTCTTT. It yields the protein CAIRGDGTEAFF.

This clonotype has only a few counts. V is TRBV20-1 and J is TRBJ2-7; D may be TRBD2 (5 bases). The CDR3 contains 15 residues. CDR1 DFQATT and CDR2 SNEGSKA come from the germline V gene (reference sequence). V dropped 0 bases and J dropped 2 bases, with 14 bases sitting between them. CDR3 DNA: TGCAGTGCTAGAGATTCGGGATTAAACCCCTACGAGCAGTACTTC. Translated, it gives CSARDSGLNPYEQYF.